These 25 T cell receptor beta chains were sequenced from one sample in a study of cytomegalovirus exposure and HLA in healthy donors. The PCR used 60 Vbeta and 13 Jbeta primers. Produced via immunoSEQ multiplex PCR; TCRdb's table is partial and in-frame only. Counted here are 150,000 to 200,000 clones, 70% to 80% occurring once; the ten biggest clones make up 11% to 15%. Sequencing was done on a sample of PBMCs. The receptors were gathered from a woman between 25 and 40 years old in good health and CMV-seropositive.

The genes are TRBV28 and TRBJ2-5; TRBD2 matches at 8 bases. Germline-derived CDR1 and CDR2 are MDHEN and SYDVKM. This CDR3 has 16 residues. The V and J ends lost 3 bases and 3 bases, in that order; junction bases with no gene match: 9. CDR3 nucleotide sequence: TGTGCCAGCAGTTTCCCTGTGGTAGCGGGGAAAGAGACCCAGTACTTC. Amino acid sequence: CASSFPVVAGKETQYF.

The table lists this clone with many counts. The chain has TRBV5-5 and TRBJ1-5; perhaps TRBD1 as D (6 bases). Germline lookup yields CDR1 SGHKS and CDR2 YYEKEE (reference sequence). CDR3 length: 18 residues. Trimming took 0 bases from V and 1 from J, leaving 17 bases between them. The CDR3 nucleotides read TGTGCCAGCAGCTTGGTATGGGCGGTTGGGGGCAGCAATCAGCCCCAGCATTTT. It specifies CASSLVWAVGGSNQPQHF. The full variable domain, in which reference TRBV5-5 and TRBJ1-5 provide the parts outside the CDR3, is DAGVTQSPTHLIKTRGQQVTLRCSPISGHKSVSWYQQVLGQGPQFIFQYYEKEERGRGNFPDRFSARQFPNYSSELNVNALLLGDSALYLCASSLVWAVGGSNQPQHFGDGTRLSIL.

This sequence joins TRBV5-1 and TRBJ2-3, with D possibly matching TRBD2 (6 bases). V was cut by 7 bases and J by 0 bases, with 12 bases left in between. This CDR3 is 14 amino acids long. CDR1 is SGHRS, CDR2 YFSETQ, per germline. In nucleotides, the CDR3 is TGCGCCAGCTATCCGGGACTCAGCACAGATACGCAGTATTTT. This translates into CASYPGLSTDTQYF.

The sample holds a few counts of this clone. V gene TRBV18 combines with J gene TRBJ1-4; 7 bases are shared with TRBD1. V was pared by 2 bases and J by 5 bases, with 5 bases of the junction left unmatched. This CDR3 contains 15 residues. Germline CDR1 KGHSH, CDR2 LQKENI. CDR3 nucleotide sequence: TGTGCCAGCTCACCAAGGGACAGTCCGAATGAAAAACTGTTTTTT. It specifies CASSPRDSPNEKLFF.

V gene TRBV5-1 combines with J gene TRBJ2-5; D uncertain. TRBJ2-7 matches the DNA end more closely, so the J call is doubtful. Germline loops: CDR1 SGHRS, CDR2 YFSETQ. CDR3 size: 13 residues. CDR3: CASSLDRSYEQYF. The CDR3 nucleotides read TGCGCCAGCAGCTTGGACAGAAGCTACGAGCAGTACTTC.

The chain's CDR3 is CASSLVELAASYEQYF. In DNA form, the CDR3 reads TGTGCCAGCAGCTTGGTGGAGCTAGCGGCTTCCTACGAGCAGTACTTC. The chain uses TRBV5-5 and TRBJ2-7; 7 bases align to TRBD2. The CDR3 extends over 16 amino acids. V lost 0 bases, J lost 1 base, and 7 bases stayed unmatched. Germline CDR1 and CDR2: SGHKS and YYEKEE (reference sequence).

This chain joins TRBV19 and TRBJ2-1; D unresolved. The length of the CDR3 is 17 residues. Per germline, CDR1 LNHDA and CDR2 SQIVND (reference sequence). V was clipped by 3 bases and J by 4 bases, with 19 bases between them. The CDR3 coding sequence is TGTGCCAGTAGTATCGCCGATAGTAGCTTCCCATACAATGAGCAGTTCTTC. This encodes CASSIADSSFPYNEQFF.

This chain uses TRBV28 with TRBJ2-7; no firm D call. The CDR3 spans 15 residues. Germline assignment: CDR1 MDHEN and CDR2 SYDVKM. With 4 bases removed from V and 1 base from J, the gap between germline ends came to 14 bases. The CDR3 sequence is CASSYAALRSYEQYF. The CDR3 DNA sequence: TGTGCCAGCAGTTACGCCGCACTACGATCCTACGAGCAGTACTTC. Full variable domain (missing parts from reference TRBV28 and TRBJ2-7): DVKVTQSSRYLVKRTGEKVFLECVQDMDHENMFWYRQDPGLGLRLIYFSYDVKMKEKGDIPEGYSVSREKKERFSLILESASTNQTSMYLCASSYAALRSYEQYFGPGTRLTVT.

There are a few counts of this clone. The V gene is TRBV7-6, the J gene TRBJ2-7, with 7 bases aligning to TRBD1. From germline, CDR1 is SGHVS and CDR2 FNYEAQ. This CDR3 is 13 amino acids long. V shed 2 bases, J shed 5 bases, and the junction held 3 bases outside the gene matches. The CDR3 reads CASSLYRGNEQYF. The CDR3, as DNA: TGTGCCAGCAGCTTATACAGGGGCAACGAGCAGTACTTC. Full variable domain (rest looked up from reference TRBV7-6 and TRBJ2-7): GAGVSQSPRYKVTKRGQDVALRCDPISGHVSLYWYRQALGQGPEFLTYFNYEAQQDKSGLPNDRFSAERPEGSISTLTIQRTEQRDSAMYRCASSLYRGNEQYFGPGTRLTVT.

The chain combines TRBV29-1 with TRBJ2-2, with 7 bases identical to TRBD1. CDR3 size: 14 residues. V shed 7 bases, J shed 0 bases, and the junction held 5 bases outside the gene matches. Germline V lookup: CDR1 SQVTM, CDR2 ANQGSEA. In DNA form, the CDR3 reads TGCAGCGGGTACAGGGGCGCGAACACCGGGGAGCTGTTTTTT. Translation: CSGYRGANTGELFF.

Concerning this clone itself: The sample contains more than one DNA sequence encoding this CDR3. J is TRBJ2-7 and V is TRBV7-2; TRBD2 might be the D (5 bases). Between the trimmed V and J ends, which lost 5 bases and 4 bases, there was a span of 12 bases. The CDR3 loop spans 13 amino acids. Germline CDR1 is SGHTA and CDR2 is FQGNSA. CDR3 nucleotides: TGTGCCAGCAGCCTACCGGGCGGGTACGAGCAGTACTTC. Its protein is CASSLPGGYEQYF.

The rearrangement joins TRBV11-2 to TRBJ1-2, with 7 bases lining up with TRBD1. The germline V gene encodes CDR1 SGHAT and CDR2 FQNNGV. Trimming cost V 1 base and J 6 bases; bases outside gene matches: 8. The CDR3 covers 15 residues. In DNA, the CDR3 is TGTGCCAGCAGCTTAGGCGGGGACAGACTGCATGGCTACACCTTC. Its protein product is CASSLGGDRLHGYTF. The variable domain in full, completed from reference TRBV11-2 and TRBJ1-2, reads EAGVAQSPRYKIIEKRQSVAFWCNPISGHATLYWYQQILGQGPKLLIQFQNNGVVDDSQLPKDRFSAERLKGVDSTLKIQPAKLEDSAVYLCASSLGGDRLHGYTFGSGTRLTVV.

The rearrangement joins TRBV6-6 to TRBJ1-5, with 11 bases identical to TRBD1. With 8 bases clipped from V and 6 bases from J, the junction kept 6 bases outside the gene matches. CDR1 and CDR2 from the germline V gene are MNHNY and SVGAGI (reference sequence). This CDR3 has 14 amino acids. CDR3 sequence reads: CASYRTGGFQPQHF. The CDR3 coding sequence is TGTGCCAGCTACAGGACAGGGGGCTTTCAGCCCCAGCATTTT.

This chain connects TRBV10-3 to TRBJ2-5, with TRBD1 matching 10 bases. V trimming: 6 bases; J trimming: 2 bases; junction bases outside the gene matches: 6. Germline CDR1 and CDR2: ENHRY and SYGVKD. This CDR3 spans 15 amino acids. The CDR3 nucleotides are TGTGCCATCAGGAGGACAGGGGGGGGGCAAGAGACCCAGTACTTC. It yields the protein CAIRRTGGGQETQYF.

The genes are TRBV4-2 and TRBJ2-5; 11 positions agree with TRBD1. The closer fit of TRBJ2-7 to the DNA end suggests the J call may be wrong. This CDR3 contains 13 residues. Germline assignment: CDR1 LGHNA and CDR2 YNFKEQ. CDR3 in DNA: TGTGCCAGCAGCCGGGACAGGGGGTACGAGCAGTACTTC. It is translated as CASSRDRGYEQYF.

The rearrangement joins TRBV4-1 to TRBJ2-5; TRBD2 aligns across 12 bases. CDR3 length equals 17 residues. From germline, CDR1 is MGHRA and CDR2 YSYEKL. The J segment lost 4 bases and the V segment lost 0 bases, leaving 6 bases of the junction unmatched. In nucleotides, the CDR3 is TGCGCCAGCAGCCAAGATCGGTCTAGCGGGAGGGGAGAGACCCAGTACTTC. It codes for CASSQDRSSGRGETQYF.

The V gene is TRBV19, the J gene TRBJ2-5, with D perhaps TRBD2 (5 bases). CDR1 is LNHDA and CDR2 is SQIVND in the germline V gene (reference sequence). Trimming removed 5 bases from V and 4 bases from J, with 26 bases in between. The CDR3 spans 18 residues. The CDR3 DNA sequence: TGTGCCAGTAGTCGTTCTCGCAAAGGGCAGGAGGACGGAGAGACCCAGTACTTC. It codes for CASSRSRKGQEDGETQYF.

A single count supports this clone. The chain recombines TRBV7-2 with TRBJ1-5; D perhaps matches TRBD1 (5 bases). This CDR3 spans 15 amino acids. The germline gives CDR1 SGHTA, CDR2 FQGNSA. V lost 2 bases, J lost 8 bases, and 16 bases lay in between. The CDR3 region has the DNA TGTGCCAGCAGCTTAAGTGGGCAGGGTCTCGAGCCCCAGCATTTT. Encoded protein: CASSLSGQGLEPQHF.

The CDR3 reads CAWSRLWGTAYSGSPLHF. The CDR3 coding sequence is TGTGCCTGGAGCCGGCTTTGGGGGACAGCCTACTCGGGTTCACCCCTCCACTTT. The chain joins TRBV30 to TRBJ1-6; 7 bases fit TRBD1. The CDR3 covers 18 residues. V trimming: 3 bases; J trimming: 9 bases; junction bases outside the gene matches: 20. Germline values: CDR1 GTSNPN, CDR2 SVGIG (reference sequence).

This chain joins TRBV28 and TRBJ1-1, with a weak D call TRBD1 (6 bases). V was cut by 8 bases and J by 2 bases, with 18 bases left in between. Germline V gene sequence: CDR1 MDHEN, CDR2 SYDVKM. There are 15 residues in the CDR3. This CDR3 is CASETEAGVNTEAFF. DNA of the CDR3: TGTGCCAGCGAGACGGAAGCAGGGGTAAACACTGAAGCTTTCTTT.

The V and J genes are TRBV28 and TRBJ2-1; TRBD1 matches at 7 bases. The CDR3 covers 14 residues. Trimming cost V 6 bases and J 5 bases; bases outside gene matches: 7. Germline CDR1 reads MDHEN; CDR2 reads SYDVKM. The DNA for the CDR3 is TGTGCCAGCAGCGCCTCAGACAGGGACAATGAGCAGTTCTTC. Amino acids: CASSASDRDNEQFF.

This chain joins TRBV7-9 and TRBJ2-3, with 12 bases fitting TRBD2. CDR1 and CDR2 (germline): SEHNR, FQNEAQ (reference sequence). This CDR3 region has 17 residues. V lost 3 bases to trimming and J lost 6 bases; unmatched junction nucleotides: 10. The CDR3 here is CASSFVPSGREWDTQYF. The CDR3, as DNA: TGTGCCAGCAGCTTTGTACCTAGCGGGAGGGAGTGGGATACGCAGTATTTT.

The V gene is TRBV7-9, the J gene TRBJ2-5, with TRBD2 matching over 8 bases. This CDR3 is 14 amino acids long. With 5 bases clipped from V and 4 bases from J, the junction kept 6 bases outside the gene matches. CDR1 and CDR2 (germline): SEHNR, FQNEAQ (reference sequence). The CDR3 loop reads CASSPRRGGETQYF. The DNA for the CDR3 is TGTGCCAGCAGCCCCAGACGGGGGGGAGAGACCCAGTACTTC. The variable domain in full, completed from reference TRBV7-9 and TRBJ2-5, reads DTGVSQNPRHKITKRGQNVTFRCDPISEHNRLYWYRQTLGQGPEFLTYFQNEAQLEKSRLLSDRFSAERPKGSFSTLEIQRTEQGDSAMYLCASSPRRGGETQYFGPGTRLLVL.

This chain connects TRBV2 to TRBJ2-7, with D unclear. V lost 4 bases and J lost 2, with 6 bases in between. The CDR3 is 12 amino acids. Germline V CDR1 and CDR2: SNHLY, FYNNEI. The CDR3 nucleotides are TGTGCCAGCAGTGGGCAGACCTACGAGCAGTACTTC. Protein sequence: CASSGQTYEQYF.

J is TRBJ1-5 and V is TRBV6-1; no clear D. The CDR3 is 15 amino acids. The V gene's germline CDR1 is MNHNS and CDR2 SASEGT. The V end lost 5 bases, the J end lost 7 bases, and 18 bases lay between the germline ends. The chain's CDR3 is CASSPTGWGEQPQHF. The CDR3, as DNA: TGTGCCAGCAGTCCCACCGGGTGGGGAGAGCAGCCCCAGCATTTT.